A single sample is the source of the 14 T cell receptor beta chains below, sequenced in a study of T-cell memory formation after mild COVID-19. MiXCR, applied by TCRdb to the 5' RACE reads, yields one record per CDR3 protein. Here the sample spans 560,000 or so distinct CDR3 sequences, roughly 17% being singletons. The sample taken for sequencing was PBMCs or a T cell subset sorted from them (not recorded which). These receptors came from an adult woman who had mild COVID-19 (a few samples of this study predate the infection). Cell type and time point are not known.

This clonotype has just a few counts. The chain has TRBV18 and TRBJ2-2; 13 positions agree with TRBD2. Germline V gene data show CDR1 as KGHSH and CDR2 as LQKENI. The CDR3 totals 17 residues. V was pared by 6 bases and J by 5 bases, with 9 bases of the junction left unmatched. CDR3 sequence: CASSPGLAGVRTGELFF. The DNA of the CDR3 is TGTGCCAGCTCCCCCGGACTAGCGGGAGTTCGAACCGGGGAGCTGTTTTTT.

The genes are TRBV2 and TRBJ2-3, with D possibly matching TRBD2 (5 bases). Germline assignment: CDR1 SNHLY and CDR2 FYNNEI. The CDR3 consists of 15 residues. V was cut by 5 bases and J by 6 bases, with 18 bases left in between. The CDR3 region has the DNA TGTGCCAGCAGTAAAATGTTAGACCTAGCCGATACGCAGTATTTT. This translates into CASSKMLDLADTQYF.

The table lists this clonotype with a few counts. J is TRBJ1-4 and V is TRBV12-3 or TRBV12-4, with D tentatively TRBD1 (5 bases). The CDR3 has 16 amino acids. The germline V and J ends were trimmed by 5 bases and 2 bases, with 15 bases remaining between them. CDR3 bases: TGTGCCAGCAGTCCCGGTAAGGGACGTACTAATGAAAAACTGTTTTTT. Encoded protein: CASSPGKGRTNEKLFF.

The V and J genes are TRBV29-1 and TRBJ2-1; D not certain. V shed 3 bases and J shed 2 bases, with 5 bases lying between them. The CDR3 spans 12 residues. In germline, CDR1 is SQVTM, CDR2 ANQGSEA. The CDR3 loop reads CSVEGTYNEQFF. The CDR3 bases are TGCAGCGTTGAGGGGACCTACAATGAGCAGTTCTTC.

This clonotype was counted a few times. This chain joins TRBV7-9 and TRBJ1-3, with D uncertain. The V and J ends lost 1 base and 4 bases respectively, with 8 bases between them. The length of the CDR3 is 14 residues. CDR1 is SEHNR, CDR2 FQNEAQ, per germline (reference sequence). CDR3: CASSLDTFGNTIYF. For the CDR3, the DNA is TGTGCCAGCAGCTTAGATACCTTCGGAAACACCATATATTTT.

V is TRBV5-1 and J is TRBJ2-3; 10 positions match TRBD2. The CDR3 totals 16 residues. V lost 0 bases to trimming and J lost 6 bases; unmatched junction nucleotides: 7. From germline, CDR1 is SGHRS and CDR2 YFSETQ. The CDR3 region is CASSLAASGSGDTQYF. The CDR3 DNA reads TGCGCCAGCAGCTTGGCCGCTAGCGGGAGCGGGGATACGCAGTATTTT.

The chain links TRBV5-1 to TRBJ1-1, with D tentatively TRBD1 (5 bases). This CDR3 comprises 13 residues. Germline assignment: CDR1 SGHRS and CDR2 YFSETQ. V dropped 1 base and J dropped 4 bases, with 8 bases sitting between them. For the CDR3, the DNA is TGCGCCAGCAGCTTGCCGGGGGTCACTGAAGCTTTCTTT. It is translated as CASSLPGVTEAFF.

The gene calls are TRBV4-1 and TRBJ1-1; D gene uncertain. V shed 4 bases and J shed 1 base, with 13 bases lying between them. The CDR3 sequence is 15 residues long. The germline V gene encodes CDR1 MGHRA and CDR2 YSYEKL. In nucleotides, the CDR3 is TGCGCCAGCAGCCTCTATAGGGCAGGGAACACTGAAGCTTTCTTT. Protein product: CASSLYRAGNTEAFF.

The gene calls are TRBV25-1 and TRBJ2-1, with 7 bases fitting TRBD2. The V segment lost 6 bases and the J segment 1 base; nucleotides outside the gene matches: 6. CDR1 and CDR2 from the germline V gene are MGHDK and SYGVNS. This CDR3 comprises 15 residues. The chain's CDR3 is CASRGGRRSYNEQFF. In DNA form, the CDR3 reads TGTGCCAGCAGGGGGGGGAGGAGATCCTACAATGAGCAGTTCTTC.

The chain is built from TRBV23-1 and TRBJ1-5, with D perhaps matching TRBD1 (5 bases). TRBV23-1 carries the ORF label, with uncertain function. Trimming cost V 6 bases and J 1 base, with 13 bases left between them. This CDR3 is 15 amino acids long. CDR3 DNA sequence: TGCGCCAGCAGCCTACAGGTTGGAAGCAATCAGCCCCAGCATTTT. Translation: CASSLQVGSNQPQHF.

There are a few counts of this clonotype. The chain links TRBV5-1 to TRBJ2-3; 15 bases agree with TRBD2. Trimming cost V 2 bases and J 2 bases; bases outside gene matches: 9. The CDR3 spans 19 residues. The germline V gene encodes CDR1 SGHRS and CDR2 YFSETQ. CDR3 loop: CASSFGLAGGWRSTDTQYF. CDR3 nucleotides: TGCGCCAGCAGCTTTGGACTAGCGGGGGGGTGGCGGTCCACAGATACGCAGTATTTT.

This clonotype was counted between two and nine times. The chain joins TRBV3-1 to TRBJ1-5, with D possibly being TRBD1 (5 bases). The V end was cut by 0 bases, the J end by 6 bases, with 12 bases between. The CDR3 contains 15 residues. The germline V gene encodes CDR1 LGHDT and CDR2 YNNKEL (reference sequence). CDR3 sequence: CASSQDAGEGQPQHF. The CDR3 region has the DNA TGTGCCAGCAGCCAAGATGCGGGGGAGGGTCAGCCCCAGCATTTT.

The chain is built from TRBV29-1 and TRBJ2-7, with D maybe TRBD2 (6 bases). The CDR3 contains 10 residues. In germline, CDR1 is SQVTM, CDR2 ANQGSEA. Deletions cut 7 bases from V and 3 bases from J, with 7 bases between. The CDR3 reads CSGGDYEQYF. In DNA form, the CDR3 reads TGCAGCGGGGGGGACTACGAGCAGTACTTC.

The chain is built from TRBV7-9 and TRBJ2-2; TRBD1 agrees at 7 bases. The CDR3 sequence is 16 residues long. V lost 5 bases to trimming and J lost 4 bases; unmatched junction nucleotides: 10. CDR1 and CDR2 from the germline V gene are SEHNR and FQNEAQ (reference sequence). As DNA, the CDR3 is TGTGCCAGCAGCAAATCGACAGGGTTCTCCACCGGGGAGCTGTTTTTT. As protein: CASSKSTGFSTGELFF.